This T cell receptor beta chain was captured by sequencing in a study of regulatory T cells in long-lasting Graves disease. Germline V gene data show CDR1 as MNHEY and CDR2 as SVGEGT. Trimming removed 2 bases from V and 4 bases from J, with 12 bases in between. The CDR3 extends over 15 amino acids. Time point defined: newly diagnosed GD, antithyroid drugs for less than 3 months. PBMC-derived RNA was used for the TCR library. This clonotype was recorded a few times. Arm-PCR of CDR3 regions and iRepertoire HTBI primers were used to build TCR beta libraries. TCRdb re-called the multiplex PCR reads with MiXCR, one entry per CDR3 protein. Of just over 600,000 distinct CDR3 sequences listed, around 17% are singletons. These data also formed part of another study, on T cells in Graves' hyperthyroidism and ophthalmopathy.

The gene calls are TRBV6-2 or TRBV6-3 and TRBJ2-1; weak D call: TRBD2 (6 bases). The input for sequencing was peripheral blood mononuclear cells (PBMCs), taken at new diagnosis, from a patient treated with antithyroid drugs. This receptor was identified in a woman aged 25 to 39 with Graves disease. The CDR3 spells CASSYEGGNYNEQFF. The DNA for the CDR3 is TGTGCCAGCAGTTACGAGGGCGGGAATTACAATGAGCAGTTCTTC.